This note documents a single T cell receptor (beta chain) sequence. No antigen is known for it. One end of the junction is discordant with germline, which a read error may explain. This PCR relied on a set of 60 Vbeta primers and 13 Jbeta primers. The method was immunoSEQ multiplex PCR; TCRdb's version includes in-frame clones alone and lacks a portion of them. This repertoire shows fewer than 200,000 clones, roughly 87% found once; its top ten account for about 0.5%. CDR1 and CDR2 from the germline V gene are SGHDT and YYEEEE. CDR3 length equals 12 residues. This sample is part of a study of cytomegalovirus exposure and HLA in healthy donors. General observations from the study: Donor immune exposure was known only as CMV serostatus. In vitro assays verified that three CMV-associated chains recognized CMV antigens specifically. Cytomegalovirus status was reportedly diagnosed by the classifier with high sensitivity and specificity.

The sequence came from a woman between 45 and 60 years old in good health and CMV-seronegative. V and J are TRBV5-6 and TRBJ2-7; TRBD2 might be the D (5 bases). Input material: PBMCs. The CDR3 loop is CASSRRSGRGVF. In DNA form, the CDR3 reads TGTGCCAGCAGCCGGCGGAGCGGTCGTGGGGTCTTC.